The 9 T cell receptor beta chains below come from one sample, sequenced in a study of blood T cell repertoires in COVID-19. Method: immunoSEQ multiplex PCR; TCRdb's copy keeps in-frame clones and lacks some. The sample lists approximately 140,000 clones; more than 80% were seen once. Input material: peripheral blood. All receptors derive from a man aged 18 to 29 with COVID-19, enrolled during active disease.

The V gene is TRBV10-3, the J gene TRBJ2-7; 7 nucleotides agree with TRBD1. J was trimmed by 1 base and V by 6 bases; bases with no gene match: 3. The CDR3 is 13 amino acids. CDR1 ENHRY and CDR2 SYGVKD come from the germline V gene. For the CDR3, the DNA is TGTGCCATCAGATGGGACAGTTCCTACGAGCAGTACTTC. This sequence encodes CAIRWDSSYEQYF.

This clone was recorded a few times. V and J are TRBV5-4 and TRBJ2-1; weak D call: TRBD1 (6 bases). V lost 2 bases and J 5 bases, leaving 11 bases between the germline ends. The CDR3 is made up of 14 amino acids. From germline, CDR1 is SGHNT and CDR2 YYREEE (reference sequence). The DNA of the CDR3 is TGTGCCAGCAGCTTAATGGCAGGGGACAATGAGCAGTTCTTC. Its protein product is CASSLMAGDNEQFF.

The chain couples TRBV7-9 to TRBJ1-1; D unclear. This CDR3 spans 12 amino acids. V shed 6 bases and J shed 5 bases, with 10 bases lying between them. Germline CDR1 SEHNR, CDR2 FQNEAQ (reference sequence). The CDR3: CASSSGGTEAFF. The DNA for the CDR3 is TGTGCCAGCAGTTCAGGAGGTACTGAAGCTTTCTTT.

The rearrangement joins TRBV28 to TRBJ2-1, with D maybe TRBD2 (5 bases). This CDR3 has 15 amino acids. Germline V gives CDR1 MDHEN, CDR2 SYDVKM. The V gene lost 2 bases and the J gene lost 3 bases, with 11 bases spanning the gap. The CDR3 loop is CASSLVLADYNEQFF. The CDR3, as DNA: TGTGCCAGCAGTTTAGTTCTAGCAGACTACAATGAGCAGTTCTTC.

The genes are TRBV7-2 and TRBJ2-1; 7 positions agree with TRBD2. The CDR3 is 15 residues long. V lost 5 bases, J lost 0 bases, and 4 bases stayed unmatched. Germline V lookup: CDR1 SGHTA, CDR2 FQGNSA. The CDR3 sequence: CASSLSGGSYNEQFF. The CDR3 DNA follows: TGTGCCAGCAGCCTCTCGGGGGGCTCCTACAATGAGCAGTTCTTC.

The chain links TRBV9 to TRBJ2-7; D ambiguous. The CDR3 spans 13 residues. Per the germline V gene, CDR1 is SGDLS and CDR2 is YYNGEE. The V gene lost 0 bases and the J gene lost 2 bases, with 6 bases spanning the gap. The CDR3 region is CASSVDTAYEQYF. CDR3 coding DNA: TGTGCCAGCAGCGTAGATACAGCCTACGAGCAGTACTTC.

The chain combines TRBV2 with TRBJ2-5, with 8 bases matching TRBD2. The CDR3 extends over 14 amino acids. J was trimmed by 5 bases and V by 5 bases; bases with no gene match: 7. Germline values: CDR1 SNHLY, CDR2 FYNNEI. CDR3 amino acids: CASSPGGPGETQYF. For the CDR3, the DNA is TGTGCCAGCAGTCCGGGAGGGCCAGGGGAGACCCAGTACTTC.

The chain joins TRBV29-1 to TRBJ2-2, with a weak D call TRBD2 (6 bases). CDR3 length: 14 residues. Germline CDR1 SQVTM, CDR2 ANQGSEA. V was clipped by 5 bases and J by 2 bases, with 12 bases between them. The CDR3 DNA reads TGCAGCGTTTGGGACTCCCCTAACACCGGGGAGCTGTTTTTT. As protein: CSVWDSPNTGELFF.

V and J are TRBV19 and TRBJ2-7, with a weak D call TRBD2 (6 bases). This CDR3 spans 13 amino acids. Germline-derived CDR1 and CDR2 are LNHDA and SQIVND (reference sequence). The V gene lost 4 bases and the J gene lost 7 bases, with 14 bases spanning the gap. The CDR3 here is CASSRRGSSEQYF. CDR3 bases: TGTGCCAGTAGTAGGCGGGGATCTAGTGAGCAGTACTTC.